This TCR beta chain was captured in a study of T cells after posttransplantation cyclophosphamide. Findings and caveats of the study: TRB overlap between skin or GI tissue T cells and blood was limited. Recipient CMV seropositivity and CMV reactivation strongly tracked TRB clonality.

As concerns this clone: Its antigen is unidentified.

V shed 3 bases and J 2 bases; nucleotides not matched to a gene: 1. CDR3 length: 15 amino acids. Germline CDR1 and CDR2: SGHRS and YFSETQ. The table came from immunoSEQ multiplex PCR; TCRdb's copy has only in-frame clones and leaves some out. The data contain 66,000 or so clones, over 85% of them singletons. The TCR comes from a woman aged 25 to 39 in good health and a related stem cell transplant donor. The chain joins TRBV5-1 to TRBJ2-5; the match to TRBD2 covers 13 bases. The sequenced material came from PBMCs. The CDR3 nucleotides read TGCGCCAGCAGCTCGGGACTAGCGGGGCAAGAGACCCAGTACTTC. As protein: CASSSGLAGQETQYF.